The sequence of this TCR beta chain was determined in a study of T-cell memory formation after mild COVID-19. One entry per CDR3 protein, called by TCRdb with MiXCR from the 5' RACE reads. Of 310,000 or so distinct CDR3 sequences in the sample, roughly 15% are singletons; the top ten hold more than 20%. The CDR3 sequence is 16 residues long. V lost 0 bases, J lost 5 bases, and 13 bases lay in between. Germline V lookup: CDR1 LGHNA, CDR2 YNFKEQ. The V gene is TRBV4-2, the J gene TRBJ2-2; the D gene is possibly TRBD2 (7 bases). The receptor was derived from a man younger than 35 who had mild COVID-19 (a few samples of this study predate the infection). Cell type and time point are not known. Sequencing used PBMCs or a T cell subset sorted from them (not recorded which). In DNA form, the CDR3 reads TGTGCCAGCAGCCAAGAACGCGGGGGCCGGACCGGGGAGCTGTTTTTT. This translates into CASSQERGGRTGELFF.